Sequencing of this T cell receptor beta chain was carried out in a study of T cell responses to AZD1222 COVID-19 vaccine. V was pared by 3 bases and J by 5 bases, with 11 bases between. Germline values: CDR1 KGHSH, CDR2 LQKENI. The CDR3 has 14 residues. In the case of this clone: Its antigen is undetermined.

The study, taken as a whole, reports: Clonal diversity was possibly underestimated, and the donors were mostly white British, with more females.

TCRdb's copy holds only in-frame clones and misses some; the assay was immunoSEQ multiplex PCR. Of some 130,000 clones detected, 90% to 95% appear once; the ten largest clones hold about 2.7%. The receptor comes from an adult in good health. The chain has TRBV18 and TRBJ1-5; D not resolved. Source: peripheral blood, taken on day 0 of AZD1222 vaccination. The CDR3 loop reads CASSPETEHQPQHF. CDR3 in DNA: TGTGCCAGCTCACCGGAAACAGAGCATCAGCCCCAGCATTTT. The full variable domain, in which reference TRBV18 and TRBJ1-5 provide the parts outside the CDR3, is NAGVMQNPRHLVRRRGQEARLRCSPMKGHSHVYWYRQLPEEGLKFMVYLQKENIIDESGMPKERFSAEFPKEGPSILRIQQVVRGDSAAYFCASSPETEHQPQHFGDGTRLSIL.